Presented here are 9 T cell receptor beta chains from one specimen sequenced in a study of T cell changes during pregnancy in multiple sclerosis. Assay used: immunoSEQ multiplex PCR; TCRdb lists only in-frame clones, some missing. The table shows over 3,000 clones, with 86% occurring only once. The sample consisted of CD8+ T cells from peripheral blood mononuclear cells, taken in the first trimester of pregnancy. The source of these receptors is a female donor in good health, enrolled as a control in a pregnancy study.

This chain links TRBV4-2 with TRBJ2-3; TRBD1 is a possible D gene (6 bases). CDR3 size: 15 residues. Germline CDR1 LGHNA, CDR2 YNFKEQ. Trimming removed 6 bases at V and 4 bases at J, with 17 bases between. Here the CDR3 reads CASRLPGDGADTQYF. CDR3 sequence (DNA): TGTGCCAGCAGGCTCCCAGGGGACGGGGCAGATACGCAGTATTTT.

The J gene is TRBJ1-4, the V gene TRBV5-6; the D gene is possibly TRBD1 (6 bases). Trimming took 4 bases from V and 10 from J, leaving 14 bases between them. CDR1 SGHDT and CDR2 YYEEEE come from the germline V gene. This CDR3 is built from 13 residues. CDR3 nucleotides: TGTGCCAGCAGCGGGGGCTTGGGGCGAAAACTGTTTTTT. Amino acids: CASSGGLGRKLFF.

This chain links TRBV7-2 with TRBJ1-5, with 9 bases fitting TRBD1. Per the germline V gene, CDR1 is SGHTA and CDR2 is FQGNSA. This CDR3 is 14 amino acids long. The V and J ends lost 5 bases and 7 bases, in that order; junction bases with no gene match: 6. The CDR3 DNA is TGTGCCAGCAGCCCGGGACAGGGAGGGCAGCCCCAGCATTTT. Translating gives CASSPGQGGQPQHF.

This clone showed up just a few times. J is TRBJ2-7 and V is TRBV20-1; D call uncertain. Trimming removed 6 bases at V and 5 bases at J, with 8 bases between. The germline V gene encodes CDR1 DFQATT and CDR2 SNEGSKA (reference sequence). The CDR3 has 10 amino acids. The CDR3 here is CSAQENEQYF. As DNA, the CDR3 is TGCAGTGCCCAAGAGAACGAGCAGTACTTC.

The CDR3, as DNA: TGTGCCAGCAGTTACCAGGGTGCCTACGAGCAGTACTTC. Its protein is CASSYQGAYEQYF. This sequence joins TRBV27 and TRBJ2-7; possible D gene TRBD1, 5 bases. Germline V gene data show CDR1 as MNHEY and CDR2 as SMNVEV (reference sequence). This CDR3 spans 13 amino acids. Between the trimmed V and J ends, which lost 4 bases and 2 bases, there was a span of 9 bases.

The rearrangement joins TRBV7-2 to TRBJ2-6, with 10 bases aligning to TRBD1. Unmatched junction bases numbered 8, after V lost 2 bases and J lost 4 bases. The CDR3 covers 18 residues. Germline-derived CDR1 and CDR2 are SGHTA and FQGNSA. The DNA for the CDR3 is TGTGCCAGCAGCTTAAGAAGACAGGGGGCTGTGGGGGCCAACGTCCTGACTTTC. It codes for CASSLRRQGAVGANVLTF.

This chain connects TRBV4-1 to TRBJ1-1; D unclear. The germline V gene has CDR1 MGHRA and CDR2 YSYEKL. V lost 0 bases to trimming and J lost 3 bases, with 5 bases between them. This CDR3 region has 13 residues. The CDR3 bases are TGCGCCAGCAGCCAAGATCCAGACACTGAAGCTTTCTTT. Translation gives CASSQDPDTEAFF.

The count of this clone is one. V and J are TRBV6-1 and TRBJ2-1; 11 bases align to TRBD2. The germline gives CDR1 MNHNS, CDR2 SASEGT. The V segment lost 4 bases and the J segment 6 bases; nucleotides outside the gene matches: 5. The CDR3 covers 15 residues. The CDR3 here is CASSGRTSGLNEQFF. CDR3 DNA sequence: TGTGCCAGCAGTGGACGGACTAGCGGGCTCAATGAGCAGTTCTTC.

Written as DNA, the CDR3 is TGTGCCAGTAGTATCGCAGGAAGGGGGAACGAGCAGTACTTC. The encoded protein is CASSIAGRGNEQYF. The chain recombines TRBV19 with TRBJ2-7; D possibly corresponds to TRBD1 (6 bases). Germline loops: CDR1 LNHDA, CDR2 SQIVND (reference sequence). V was clipped by 3 bases and J by 5 bases, with 14 bases between them. The CDR3 is made up of 14 amino acids.